This passage covers 8 T cell receptor beta chains from one sample sequenced in a study of T-cell memory formation after mild COVID-19 (dated by TCRdb to the early 2020s). Library method: 5' RACE. TCRdb lists the instrument as Illumina NovaSeq 6000. Using fastp at Q25 and MiXCR, TCRdb reprocessed the public reads and kept productive beta chains. One record per CDR3 amino acid sequence lists the most common genes and DNA. The sample includes around 82,000 distinct CDR3 sequences, with 9.5% to 15% observed a single time. The ten largest clonotypes hold 41% of the sample. The sample consisted of PBMCs or a T cell subset sorted from them (not recorded which). These receptors came from a man younger than 35 who had mild COVID-19 (a few samples of this study predate the infection). The sample titles of this study are shuffled in the database, so cell type and time point are left out; the donor was told from shared clones.

This clonotype was counted only a few times. The J gene is TRBJ2-7, the V gene TRBV20-1; D gene uncertain. Trimming took off 6 bases at V and 4 bases at J, with 16 bases between the two ends. Per the germline V gene, CDR1 is DFQATT and CDR2 is SNEGSKA (reference sequence). This CDR3 region has 13 residues. CDR3 region: CSARADERYEQYV. In DNA, the CDR3 is TGCAGTGCCCGAGCCGACGAACGGTACGAGCAGTACGTC.

V usage is TRBV6-2 or TRBV6-3 and J usage is TRBJ1-1; 8 bases line up with TRBD1. The CDR3 length is 16 residues. Looked up from germline, CDR1 is MNHEY and CDR2 is SVGEGT. Germline trimming cut 5 bases from V and 7 bases from J; bases unmatched to any gene: 15. CDR3 nucleotides: TGTGCCAGCAGTCCCCGGACAGGGCCAAGTCAGGGTGAAGCTTTCTTT. Translating it yields CASSPRTGPSQGEAFF.

This clonotype has only a few counts. The V and J genes are TRBV4-1 and TRBJ2-1; 10 nucleotides agree with TRBD1. This CDR3 is built from 14 residues. Germline V CDR1 and CDR2: MGHRA, YSYEKL. The V and J ends lost 1 base and 6 bases, in that order; junction bases with no gene match: 0. CDR3 amino acids: CASSQGTGGNEQFF. DNA for the CDR3: TGCGCCAGCAGCCAAGGGACAGGGGGCAATGAGCAGTTCTTC.

The rearrangement links TRBV9 to TRBJ1-1, with 9 bases fitting TRBD1. Germline V lookup: CDR1 SGDLS, CDR2 YYNGEE. The V and J ends lost 0 bases and 5 bases, in that order; junction bases with no gene match: 5. The length of the CDR3 is 15 residues. The CDR3 region is CASSVGDRVATEAFF. The DNA for the CDR3 is TGTGCCAGCAGCGTAGGGGACAGGGTAGCAACTGAAGCTTTCTTT.

J is TRBJ2-3 and V is TRBV7-9, with TRBD2 identical over 9 bases. From germline, CDR1 is SEHNR and CDR2 FQNEAQ (reference sequence). After removal of 4 bases from V and 7 bases from J, the junction contained 15 bases not matched to a gene. This CDR3 has 17 amino acids. The CDR3 protein is CASSSLVGRGGLNTQYF. The CDR3, as DNA: TGTGCCAGCAGCTCCTTGGTGGGGCGGGGGGGCCTAAATACGCAGTATTTT. Supplemented by reference TRBV7-9 and TRBJ2-3, the full variable domain reads DTGVSQNPRHKITKRGQNVTFRCDPISEHNRLYWYRQTLGQGPEFLTYFQNEAQLEKSRLLSDRFSAERPKGSFSTLEIQRTEQGDSAMYLCASSSLVGRGGLNTQYFGPGTRLTVL.

There are a few counts of this clonotype. V is TRBV9 and J is TRBJ2-7, with D tentatively TRBD1 (5 bases). Germline CDR1 is SGDLS and CDR2 is YYNGEE. The CDR3 sequence is 12 residues long. Trimming took 3 bases from V and 4 from J, leaving 8 bases between them. CDR3 in amino acids: CASSETDYEQYV. The CDR3 DNA reads as TGTGCCAGCAGCGAGACAGATTACGAGCAGTACGTC.

The rearrangement links TRBV7-7 to TRBJ1-6; no reliable D call. Trimming cost V 1 base and J 8 bases, with 12 bases left between them. There are 15 residues in the CDR3. Germline-derived CDR1 and CDR2 are SSHAT and FNYEAQ (reference sequence). The CDR3 sequence is CASSLVGVHDSPLHF. CDR3 sequence (DNA): TGTGCCAGCAGCTTAGTAGGCGTCCATGATTCACCCCTCCACTTT. Complete variable domain (other parts from reference TRBV7-7 and TRBJ1-6): GAGVSQSPRYKVTKRGQDVTLRCDPISSHATLYWYQQALGQGPEFLTYFNYEAQPDKSGLPSDRFSAERPEGSISTLTIQRTEQRDSAMYRCASSLVGVHDSPLHFGNGTRLTVT.

This clonotype was found many times. The DNA for the CDR3 is TGTGCCAGCAGTGAAGGGAGGTTCGACTCCTACGAGCAGTACGTC. Protein: CASSEGRFDSYEQYV. The chain is built from TRBV6-1 and TRBJ2-7; possible D gene TRBD2, 5 bases. The germline gives CDR1 MNHNS, CDR2 SASEGT. The CDR3 totals 15 residues. The germline V and J ends were trimmed by 1 base and 0 bases, with 10 bases remaining between them.